This T cell receptor (beta chain) was profiled in a study of blood T cell repertoires in COVID-19. In germline, CDR1 is SGHAT, CDR2 FQNNGV. The CDR3 sequence is 15 residues long. Losses at the gene ends were 5 bases for V and 6 bases for J; bases not matched to a gene: 10. Profiled with immunoSEQ multiplex PCR; TCRdb holds only in-frame clones, not every one. The top ten hold approximately 18% of the sample, which has hundreds of thousands of clones, roughly 80% seen once. This receptor was taken from an elderly woman with active or convalescent COVID-19. The sequenced sample consisted of peripheral blood. This chain uses TRBV11-2 with TRBJ2-3; 8 nucleotides line up with TRBD1. The CDR3 sequence: CASSRGQGPVDTQYF. The CDR3 nucleotides are TGTGCCAGCAGCCGAGGACAGGGCCCTGTGGATACGCAGTATTTT.